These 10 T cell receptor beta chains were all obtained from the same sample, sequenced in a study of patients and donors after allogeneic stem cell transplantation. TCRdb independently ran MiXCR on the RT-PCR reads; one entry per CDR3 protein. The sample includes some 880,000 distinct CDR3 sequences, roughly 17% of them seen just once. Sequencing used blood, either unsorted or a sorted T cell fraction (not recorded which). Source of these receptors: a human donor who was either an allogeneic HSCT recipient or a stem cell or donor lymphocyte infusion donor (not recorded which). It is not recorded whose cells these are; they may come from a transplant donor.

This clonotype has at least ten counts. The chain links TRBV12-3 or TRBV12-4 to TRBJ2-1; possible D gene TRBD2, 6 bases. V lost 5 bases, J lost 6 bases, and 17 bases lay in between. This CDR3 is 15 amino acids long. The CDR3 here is CASSPSTGVSNEQFF. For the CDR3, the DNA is TGTGCCAGCAGTCCCTCGACGGGAGTATCCAATGAGCAGTTCTTC.

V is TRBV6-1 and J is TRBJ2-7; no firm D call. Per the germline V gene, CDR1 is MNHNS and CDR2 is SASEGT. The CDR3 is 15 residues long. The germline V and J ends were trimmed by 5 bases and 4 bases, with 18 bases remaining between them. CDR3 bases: TGTGCCAGCAGTCCCCAGGCAGGCCACCCTTACGAGCAGTACTTC. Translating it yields CASSPQAGHPYEQYF.

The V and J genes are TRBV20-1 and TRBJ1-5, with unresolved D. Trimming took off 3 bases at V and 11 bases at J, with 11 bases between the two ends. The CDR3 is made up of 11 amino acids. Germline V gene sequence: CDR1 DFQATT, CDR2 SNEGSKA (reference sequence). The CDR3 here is CSASSLGAQHF. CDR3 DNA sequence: TGCAGTGCTAGTAGCCTAGGAGCCCAGCATTTT.

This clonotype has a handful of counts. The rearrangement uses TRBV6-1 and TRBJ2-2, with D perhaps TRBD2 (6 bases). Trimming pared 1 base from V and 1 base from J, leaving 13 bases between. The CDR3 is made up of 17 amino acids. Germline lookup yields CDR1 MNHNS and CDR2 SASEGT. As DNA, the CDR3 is TGTGCCAGCAGTGAAGGGTCAGGAGGGGTGAACACCGGGGAGCTGTTTTTT. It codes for CASSEGSGGVNTGELFF.

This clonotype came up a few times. The CDR3 DNA follows: TGTGCCAGCAGCGCGGGGGGCAGGGGGCGAAGCAATCAGCCCCAGCATTTT. As protein: CASSAGGRGRSNQPQHF. J is TRBJ1-5 and V is TRBV7-6; TRBD1 aligns across 8 bases. V gave up 5 bases and J gave up 1 base; unmatched junction bases: 10. The germline V gene has CDR1 SGHVS and CDR2 FNYEAQ. CDR3 size: 17 residues.

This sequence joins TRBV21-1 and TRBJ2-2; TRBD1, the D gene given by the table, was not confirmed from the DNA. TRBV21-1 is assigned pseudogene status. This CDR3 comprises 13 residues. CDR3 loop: CASDRGRTGELFF. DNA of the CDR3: TGTGCCAGCGACAGGGGCAGGACCGGGGAGCTGTTTTTT.

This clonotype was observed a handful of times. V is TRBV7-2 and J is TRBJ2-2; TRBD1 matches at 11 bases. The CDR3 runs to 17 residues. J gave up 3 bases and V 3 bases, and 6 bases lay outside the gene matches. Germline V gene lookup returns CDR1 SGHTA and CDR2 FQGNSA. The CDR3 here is CASSFPQDRGHTGELFF. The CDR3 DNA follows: TGTGCCAGCAGCTTTCCCCAGGACAGGGGGCACACCGGGGAGCTGTTTTTT. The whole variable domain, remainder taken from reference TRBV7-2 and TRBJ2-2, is GAGVSQSPSNKVTEKGKDVELRCDPISGHTALYWYRQSLGQGLEFLIYFQGNSAPDKSGLPSDRFSAERTGGSVSTLTIQRTQQEDSAVYLCASSFPQDRGHTGELFFGEGSRLTVL.

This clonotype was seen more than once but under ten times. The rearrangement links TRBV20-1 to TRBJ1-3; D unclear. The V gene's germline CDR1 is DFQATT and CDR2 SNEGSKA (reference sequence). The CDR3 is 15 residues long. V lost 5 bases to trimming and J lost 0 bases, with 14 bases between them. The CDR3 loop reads CSAGNGESSGNTIYF. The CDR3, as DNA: TGCAGTGCTGGGAATGGGGAGAGCTCTGGAAACACCATATATTTT.

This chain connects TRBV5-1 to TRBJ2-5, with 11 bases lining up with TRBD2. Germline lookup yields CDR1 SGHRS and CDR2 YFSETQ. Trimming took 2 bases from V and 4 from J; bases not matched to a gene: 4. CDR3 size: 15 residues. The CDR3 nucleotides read TGCGCCAGCAGCTTTAGCGGGGGGGCCAGAGAGACCCAGTACTTC. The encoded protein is CASSFSGGARETQYF.

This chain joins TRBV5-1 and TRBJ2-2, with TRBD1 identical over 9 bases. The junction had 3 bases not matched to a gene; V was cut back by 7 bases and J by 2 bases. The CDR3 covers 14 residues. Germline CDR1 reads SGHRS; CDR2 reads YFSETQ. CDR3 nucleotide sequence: TGCGCCAGCGGGGACAGGGCCAACACCGGGGAGCTGTTTTTT. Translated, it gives CASGDRANTGELFF. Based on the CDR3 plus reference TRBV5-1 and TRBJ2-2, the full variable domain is KAGVTQTPRYLIKTRGQQVTLSCSPISGHRSVSWYQQTPGQGLQFLFEYFSETQRNKGNFPGRFSGRQFSNSRSEMNVSTLELGDSALYLCASGDRANTGELFFGEGSRLTVL.